The count of the clone carrying this TCR beta chain is one. The V segment lost 2 bases and the J segment 7 bases; nucleotides outside the gene matches: 12. Germline V CDR1 and CDR2: SGHVS, FQNEAQ. CDR3 length: 17 amino acids. This record comes from a study of blood T cell repertoires in COVID-19. Background on the study: Some COVID-19 samples were acute and others convalescent; all came from the United States, Italy and Spain.

Clones were sequenced by immunoSEQ multiplex PCR, and TCRdb holds only the in-frame ones, with some missing. The sample has nearly 90,000 clones, about three quarters seen once. This TCR was sampled from a woman older than 75 with acute or convalescent COVID-19. The material sequenced was peripheral blood. V and J are TRBV7-8 and TRBJ2-1; 9 bases align to TRBD2. In DNA, the CDR3 is TGTGCCAGCAGCTTACCCATATGGCGCGGGGGGGCTAATGAGCAGTTCTTC. This codes for CASSLPIWRGGANEQFF.